This is a list of T cell receptor beta chains from one sample in a study of CD8 T cells in ankylosing spondylitis. From the 5' RACE reads, TCRdb called clonotypes with MiXCR, one entry per CDR3 protein. This sample has about 250,000 distinct CDR3 sequences, with approximately 24% found just once. Sequenced material: blood, either unsorted or a sorted T cell fraction (not recorded which). The receptors derive from a male donor with ankylosing spondylitis or in good health (not recorded which). Both conserved end residues are part of each CDR3. Fields, in order: clone size, V gene, J gene, D gene, CDR3 DNA, CDR3 protein. D genes are given only for firm matches. Part of the rows lack a size; the others show once, few, many or a class for expanded clones.

>.|TRBV3-1|TRBJ2-2|.
TGTGCCAGCAGCCCAGGTGTGGCCGGGGAGCTGTTTTTT
CASSPGVAGELFF
>few|TRBV20-1|TRBJ1-2|TRBD1
TGCAGTGCCCTGTACAGGGGGGTCGGCTACACCTTC
CSALYRGVGYTF
>few|TRBV7-6|TRBJ2-3|TRBD2
TGTGCCAGCAGCTTGACGACTAGCGGGGGGGCCGCAACAGATACGCAGTATTTT
CASSLTTSGGAATDTQYF
>.|TRBV11-1|TRBJ2-3|TRBD1
TGTGCCAGCAGCCAATGGGGACAGGGCGGTACGCAGTATTTT
CASSQWGQGGTQYF
>few|TRBV20-1|TRBJ2-3|TRBD1
TGCAGTGCCTTAGGACAGGCAGATACGCAGTATTTT
CSALGQADTQYF
>many|TRBV20-1|TRBJ1-6|.
TGCAGTGCTAGACCCCCCTATAATTCACCCCTCCACTTT
CSARPPYNSPLHF
>.|TRBV10-3|TRBJ1-6|.
TGTGCCATCAGTGAGTCCAAAGCCAATAATTCACCCCTCCACTTT
CAISESKANNSPLHF
>few|TRBV29-1|TRBJ2-2|.
TGCAGCATTGGGCATGGGTCGAACACCGGGGAGCTGTTTTTT
CSIGHGSNTGELFF
>many|TRBV7-9|TRBJ2-3|.
TGTGCCAGCAGCTTAGCGCTTCGGGCATTAGATACGCAGTATTTT
CASSLALRALDTQYF
>few|TRBV20-1|TRBJ2-5|TRBD2
TGCAGTGCTAGGAGGGAGGGGCCAGAGACCCAGTACTTC
CSARREGPETQYF
>.|TRBV29-1|TRBJ1-1|TRBD1
TGCAGCGGGGACAGGGGGCGCGGCACTGAAGCTTTCTTT
CSGDRGRGTEAFF
>many|TRBV12-3/TRBV12-4|TRBJ2-5|TRBD2
TGTGCCAGCAGTAAGAGAGCGGGACTACAAGAGACCCAGTACTTC
CASSKRAGLQETQYF
>.|TRBV21-1|TRBJ2-7|.
TGTGCCAGCAGCAAAGACAGTAGCGAGCAGTACTTC
CASSKDSSEQYF
>many|TRBV7-3|TRBJ1-6|.
TGTGCCAGCAGCTCTCAGCAGGGGTCACCCCTCCACTTT
CASSSQQGSPLHF
>.|TRBV4-1|TRBJ2-5|.
TGCGCCAGCAGCCAAGGACAGCTGGAGACCCAGTACTTC
CASSQGQLETQYF
>.|TRBV10-3|TRBJ2-7|TRBD2
TGTGCCATCAGTGAGGGTAGCGGGGAGTGGCCGTACTTC
CAISEGSGEWPYF
>few|TRBV20-1|TRBJ2-5|TRBD2
TGCAGTGCTGTAGGACGACCCGGGACTAGAGCCCCCAAGACCCAGTACTTC
CSAVGRPGTRAPKTQYF